Presented here are 30 T cell receptor beta chains from one specimen sequenced in a study of T-cell reconstitution after alpha-beta-depleted transplantation in children. The library targeted TCRbeta and was prepared with unique molecular identifiers. TCRdb reprocessed the PCR reads via MiXCR and lists one record per CDR3 protein. Among about 490,000 distinct CDR3 sequences, under 12% were seen once, and the ten largest hold just over 2%. Sequenced here: PBMCs, sampled before TCRalphabeta/CD19-depleted stem cell transplant. Receptors originate from a child under 10 years old with inherited bone marrow failure, due to receive a stem cell transplant.

There are many counts of this clonotype. The chain recombines TRBV3-1 with TRBJ2-2, with 7 bases lining up with TRBD2. The V segment lost 6 bases and the J segment 5 bases; nucleotides outside the gene matches: 6. In germline, CDR1 is LGHDT, CDR2 YNNKEL (reference sequence). This CDR3 is 14 amino acids long. For the CDR3, the DNA is TGTGCCAGCAGAAGAGGACTAGGGACCGGGGAGCTGTTTTTT. Residues: CASRRGLGTGELFF.

This clonotype was detected a few times. This chain uses TRBV19 with TRBJ2-7; D may correspond to TRBD1 or TRBD2 (5 bases each). Germline V CDR1 and CDR2: LNHDA, SQIVND (reference sequence). The CDR3 consists of 14 residues. Between the trimmed V and J ends, which lost 3 bases and 4 bases, there was a span of 13 bases. The CDR3: CASSISGTAYEQYF. CDR3 coding DNA: TGTGCCAGTAGTATCTCCGGGACGGCTTACGAGCAGTACTTC.

This clonotype has ten or more counts. The chain carries TRBV7-9 and TRBJ1-5; D may be TRBD1 (5 bases). The CDR3 has 15 residues. V lost 5 bases and J 7 bases, leaving 18 bases between the germline ends. CDR1 and CDR2 (germline): SEHNR, FQNEAQ (reference sequence). CDR3 in amino acids: CASSAGTGVGQPQHF. Here the CDR3 DNA reads TGTGCCAGCAGCGCCGGGACGGGTGTGGGGCAGCCCCAGCATTTT.

The chain employs TRBV7-9 and TRBJ2-7; D uncertain. Germline V gives CDR1 SEHNR, CDR2 FQNEAQ (reference sequence). V lost 0 bases, J lost 5 bases, and 5 bases lay in between. The CDR3 loop spans 12 amino acids. CDR3 coding DNA: TGTGCCAGCAGCTTAGCCTTTCACGAGCAGTACTTC. It specifies CASSLAFHEQYF.

This clonotype was detected ten times or more. J is TRBJ2-3 and V is TRBV20-1; tentative D call: TRBD1 (5 bases). V lost 7 bases and J 2 bases, leaving 16 bases between the germline ends. Germline CDR1 and CDR2: DFQATT and SNEGSKA (reference sequence). There are 14 residues in the CDR3. The DNA for the CDR3 is TGCAGTGACCAAAGGGGCATACTCACAGATACGCAGTATTTT. Protein sequence: CSDQRGILTDTQYF.

In this sample, this clonotype turned up many times. The chain uses TRBV7-2 and TRBJ2-7; D gene ambiguous. This CDR3 has 12 amino acids. Trimming took 4 bases from V and 9 from J, leaving 13 bases between them. The germline V gene encodes CDR1 SGHTA and CDR2 FQGNSA. The DNA of the CDR3 is TGTGCCAGCAGCTCCTACGCGTTGGGGCAGTACTTC. It codes for CASSSYALGQYF.

This clonotype was counted many times. This sequence joins TRBV6-5 and TRBJ1-2; D uncertain. CDR3 length equals 17 residues. From germline, CDR1 is MNHEY and CDR2 SVGAGI. The V end was cut by 1 base, the J end by 0 bases, with 15 bases between. The CDR3 here is CASSYYFRGSTNYGYTF. The CDR3, as DNA: TGTGCCAGCAGTTACTACTTTCGTGGATCTACTAACTATGGCTACACCTTC.

This clonotype was seen at least ten times. DNA for the CDR3: TGTGCCAGCAGTGAATCGCTAGCGGAATACAATGAGCAGTTCTTC. This translates into CASSESLAEYNEQFF. V is TRBV2 and J is TRBJ2-1; 7 bases map to TRBD2. CDR1 is SNHLY and CDR2 is FYNNEI in the germline V gene. J was trimmed by 4 bases and V by 2 bases; bases with no gene match: 5. This CDR3 spans 15 amino acids.

The rearrangement joins TRBV4-2 to TRBJ1-5, with D uncertain. CDR3 size: 17 residues. Trimming pared 1 base from V and 0 bases from J, leaving 13 bases between. CDR1 is LGHNA, CDR2 YNFKEQ, per germline. The CDR3, as DNA: TGTGCCAGCAGCCAAGGACCGAGGCCTTATAGCAATCAGCCCCAGCATTTT. This translates into CASSQGPRPYSNQPQHF.

This clonotype occurred many times. Here the CDR3 reads CSASWGEGTGELFF. CDR3 DNA sequence: TGCAGTGCCTCTTGGGGAGAAGGCACCGGGGAGCTGTTTTTT. V gene TRBV20-1 combines with J gene TRBJ2-2; weak D call: TRBD2 (5 bases). Germline CDR1 is DFQATT and CDR2 is SNEGSKA (reference sequence). The V gene lost 6 bases and the J gene lost 4 bases, with 15 bases spanning the gap. CDR3 length equals 14 residues.

This clonotype was seen a few times. The chain has TRBV23-1 and TRBJ1-5, with TRBD1 matching 9 bases. TRBV23-1 is annotated as an ORF whose role is uncertain. V lost 6 bases and J lost 0; bases outside the gene matches: 6. CDR3 length equals 16 residues. The CDR3 is CASRKDRGSSNQPQHF. The CDR3 coding sequence is TGCGCCAGCAGGAAAGACAGGGGGAGTAGCAATCAGCCCCAGCATTTT.

This clonotype came up many times. The chain uses TRBV15 and TRBJ2-5; D unresolved. CDR1 is LNHNV and CDR2 is YYDKDF in the germline V gene (reference sequence). V was shortened by 0 bases and J by 5 bases, with 7 bases between the two germline ends. This CDR3 region has 13 residues. Here the CDR3 DNA reads TGTGCCACCAGCAGAGACCCGACGGAGACCCAGTACTTC. This gives the protein CATSRDPTETQYF.

For this clonotype: This may be a read error: a much more frequent sequence differs by one nucleotide. The J gene is TRBJ2-5, the V gene TRBV6-1; TRBD1 aligns across 7 bases. J lost 5 bases, V lost 6 bases, and 12 bases had no gene match. The CDR3 totals 15 residues. Per germline, CDR1 MNHNS and CDR2 SASEGT. DNA of the CDR3: TGTGCCAGCAGAAGATGCACAGGGGCAAGGGAGACCCAGTACTTC. It yields the protein CASRRCTGARETQYF.

In the case of this clonotype: Since a much larger clone is just one base distant, this may be a read error. V is TRBV9 and J is TRBJ2-2; 7 nucleotides align to TRBD2. Germline V CDR1 and CDR2: SGDLS, YYNGEE. J was trimmed by 3 bases and V by 1 base; bases with no gene match: 9. The CDR3 sequence is 17 residues long. The CDR3, as DNA: TGTGCCAGCAGCGTAAGTATCAGGACTAGGGACACCGGGGAGCTGTTTTTT. Translation gives CASSVSIRTRDTGELFF.

There are many counts of this clonotype. The chain recombines TRBV29-1 with TRBJ2-5, with D possibly TRBD1 on 6 matching bases. Germline V gene sequence: CDR1 SQVTM, CDR2 ANQGSEA. The ends were cut back, 4 bases at V and 5 bases at J, with 11 bases in the middle. The CDR3 sequence is 12 residues long. The CDR3 DNA follows: TGCAGCGTTGGGGGGCAGTACGAGACCCAGTACTTC. Its translation: CSVGGQYETQYF. Full variable domain (remainder filled in from reference TRBV29-1 and TRBJ2-5): SAVISQKPSRDICQRGTSLTIQCQVDSQVTMMFWYRQQPGQSLTLIATANQGSEATYESGFVIDKFPISRPNLTFSTLTVSNMSPEDSSIYLCSVGGQYETQYFGPGTRLLVL.

The rearrangement links TRBV5-5 to TRBJ2-2, with 8 bases identical to TRBD2. Germline-derived CDR1 and CDR2 are SGHKS and YYEKEE (reference sequence). This CDR3 is 18 amino acids long. V lost 4 bases and J lost 0; bases outside the gene matches: 11. CDR3 DNA: TGTGCCAGCAGCCCCCCCCCAAGCGGGGGCACGAACACCGGGGAGCTGTTTTTT. Protein product: CASSPPPSGGTNTGELFF. Complete variable domain (other parts from reference TRBV5-5 and TRBJ2-2): DAGVTQSPTHLIKTRGQQVTLRCSPISGHKSVSWYQQVLGQGPQFIFQYYEKEERGRGNFPDRFSARQFPNYSSELNVNALLLGDSALYLCASSPPPSGGTNTGELFFGEGSRLTVL.

This chain connects TRBV2 to TRBJ2-6; TRBD2 might be the D (6 bases). From germline, CDR1 is SNHLY and CDR2 FYNNEI. V lost 11 bases and J lost 1, with 15 bases in between. The CDR3 runs 15 residues. The CDR3 region is CACGDGGSGANVLTF. For the CDR3, the DNA is TGTGCCTGTGGGGACGGAGGGTCTGGGGCCAACGTCCTGACTTTC.

At least ten counts were recorded for this clonotype. The chain combines TRBV7-2 with TRBJ1-1; D is possibly TRBD1 (6 bases). The CDR3 extends over 12 amino acids. Germline-derived CDR1 and CDR2 are SGHTA and FQGNSA. The V end was cut by 3 bases, the J end by 6 bases, with 8 bases between. CDR3 DNA sequence: TGTGCCAGCAGCTTGAGGGGGGCTGAAGCTTTCTTT. Translation gives CASSLRGAEAFF.

This clonotype was picked up many times. The J gene is TRBJ1-1, the V gene TRBV7-6, with D perhaps TRBD1 (5 bases). The germline V and J ends were trimmed by 2 bases and 11 bases, with 21 bases remaining between them. The CDR3 runs to 15 residues. Germline assignment: CDR1 SGHVS and CDR2 FNYEAQ. CDR3 residues: CASSLNTGYPVRAFF. In DNA form, the CDR3 reads TGTGCCAGCAGCTTAAATACAGGATACCCCGTCCGGGCTTTCTTT.

A remark on this clonotype: Just one base apart from a much larger clone, this may be a read error. The CDR3 DNA is TGTGCCACCAGCAGCGACCTCGTGCAGTCTTCTGCACCCCTCCACTTT. It specifies CATSSDLVQSSAPLHF. The V gene is TRBV15, the J gene TRBJ1-6; D remains ambiguous. The CDR3 sequence is 16 residues long. Trimming stripped 3 bases from V and 11 bases from J, with 20 bases between. Germline assignment: CDR1 LNHNV and CDR2 YYDKDF (reference sequence).

This clonotype showed up just a few times. The gene calls are TRBV7-2 and TRBJ1-2, with 8 bases identical to TRBD1. This CDR3 has 17 amino acids. J lost 3 bases, V lost 4 bases, and 13 bases had no gene match. Looked up from germline, CDR1 is SGHTA and CDR2 is FQGNSA. The DNA of the CDR3 is TGTGCCAGCAGCTACCACGCCGGGACAGGTTTCGACTATGGCTACACCTTC. Translating gives CASSYHAGTGFDYGYTF.

The sample holds a few counts of this clonotype. The chain carries TRBV20-1 and TRBJ2-1; 7 bases line up with TRBD2. The CDR3 contains 13 residues. J lost 9 bases, V lost 1 base, and 6 bases had no gene match. CDR1 and CDR2 (germline): DFQATT, SNEGSKA (reference sequence). CDR3 residues: CSARGAGDLEQFF. CDR3 bases: TGCAGTGCTAGAGGGGCGGGAGACCTTGAGCAGTTCTTC.

This clonotype has ten or more counts. The V call is TRBV7-8, the J call TRBJ2-7, with D uncertain. Germline lookup yields CDR1 SGHVS and CDR2 FQNEAQ. V lost 0 bases to trimming and J lost 2 bases, with 8 bases between them. The CDR3 spans 14 residues. The CDR3 DNA reads TGTGCCAGCAGCTTAGCTATTCCCCCCTACGAGCAGTACTTC. Its protein is CASSLAIPPYEQYF.

This chain connects TRBV30 to TRBJ2-3; no reliable D call. The V end lost 4 bases, the J end lost 2 bases, and 13 bases lay between the germline ends. This CDR3 is built from 14 residues. Germline lookup yields CDR1 GTSNPN and CDR2 SVGIG (reference sequence). CDR3 sequence (DNA): TGTGCCTGGAACAATGGGCTTAACACAGATACGCAGTATTTT. Translated: CAWNNGLNTDTQYF.

This clonotype was picked up a small number of times. The J gene is TRBJ2-1, the V gene TRBV5-6; D is ambiguous. The V end lost 4 bases, the J end lost 0 bases, and 11 bases lay between the germline ends. This CDR3 spans 15 amino acids. Germline lookup yields CDR1 SGHDT and CDR2 YYEEEE. The CDR3: CASSPGYSSYNEQFF. CDR3 coding DNA: TGTGCCAGCAGCCCCGGGTATAGCTCCTACAATGAGCAGTTCTTC.

Ten or more counts support this clonotype. J is TRBJ2-1 and V is TRBV25-1, with D tentatively TRBD2 (7 bases). The V end was cut by 3 bases, the J end by 12 bases, with 12 bases between. Germline V lookup: CDR1 MGHDK, CDR2 SYGVNS. CDR3 length equals 12 residues. CDR3 sequence reads: CASSDQGGGQFF. The CDR3 DNA is TGTGCCAGCAGTGATCAGGGAGGGGGGCAGTTCTTC.

Remarks on this clonotype: One end of the junction does not line up with germline, which may come from a read error. This chain uses TRBV4-2 with TRBJ2-1; D unclear. This CDR3 spans 15 amino acids. CDR1 LGHNA and CDR2 YNFKEQ come from the germline V gene. The CDR3 DNA sequence: TGTGCCATCAGCCCCTGGGTTGCGCCCTACAATGAGCAGTTCTTC. It is translated as CAISPWVAPYNEQFF.

This clonotype was detected ten times or more. V usage is TRBV6-5 and J usage is TRBJ1-1, with D tentatively TRBD1 (5 bases). Trimming removed 4 bases at V and 7 bases at J, with 7 bases between. The length of the CDR3 is 11 residues. From germline, CDR1 is MNHEY and CDR2 SVGAGI. CDR3 residues: CASSWGNEAFF. CDR3 DNA: TGTGCCAGCAGTTGGGGCAATGAAGCTTTCTTT.

This clonotype was observed a few times. The chain combines TRBV29-1 with TRBJ2-5; D not resolved. Germline V gene lookup returns CDR1 SQVTM and CDR2 ANQGSEA. The ends were cut back, 3 bases at V and 5 bases at J, with 4 bases in the middle. The CDR3 is 10 residues long. The CDR3 protein is CSVDTETQYF. CDR3 in DNA: TGCAGCGTTGACACCGAGACCCAGTACTTC.

This clonotype has ten or more counts. The chain couples TRBV25-1 to TRBJ2-2, with D tentatively TRBD1 (6 bases). The CDR3 length is 16 residues. Germline CDR1 MGHDK, CDR2 SYGVNS. The V and J ends lost 3 bases and 8 bases respectively, with 19 bases between them. The DNA for the CDR3 is TGTGCCAGCAGTGATTTCGGGACAAGGGGTCCTGGGGAGCTGTTTTTT. It is translated as CASSDFGTRGPGELFF.